This T cell receptor (beta chain) was documented in a study of T cells in Graves' hyperthyroidism and ophthalmopathy. As for the study in general: Blood was drawn when the patient was first diagnosed and still untreated.

This clonotype was detected ten times or more. A read error may produce the germline difference seen at one junction end. Fresh peripheral blood, 7.5 to 10 ml, was the source of the PBMCs. CDR1 SNHLY and CDR2 FYNNEI come from the germline V gene. The CDR3 has 14 amino acids. Amplified TCR beta CDR3 regions came from RNA transcripts. HTBI primers were the set used in a first-round RT-PCR of the TCR CDR3. TCRdb redid the calling of the multiplex PCR reads with MiXCR, one entry per CDR3 protein. The table lists some 300,000 distinct CDR3 sequences, approximately 18% of them singletons, with approximately 37% in the top ten.

The sequenced sample consisted of blood. This receptor was identified in a man between 45 and 60 years old with Graves' ophthalmopathy. The J gene is TRBJ2-4, the V gene TRBV2; D is perhaps TRBD1 or TRBD2 (5 bases each). CDR3 sequence (DNA): TGTGCCAGCAGAGAAGAGGGGGCCAAAAACATTCAGTACTTC. Residues: CASREEGAKNIQYF. Full variable domain (missing parts from reference TRBV2 and TRBJ2-4): EPEVTQTPSHQVTQMGQEVILRCVPISNHLYFYWYRQILGQKVEFLVSFYNNEISEKSEIFDDQFSVERPDGSNFTLKIRSTKLEDSAMYFCASREEGAKNIQYFGAGTRLSVL.